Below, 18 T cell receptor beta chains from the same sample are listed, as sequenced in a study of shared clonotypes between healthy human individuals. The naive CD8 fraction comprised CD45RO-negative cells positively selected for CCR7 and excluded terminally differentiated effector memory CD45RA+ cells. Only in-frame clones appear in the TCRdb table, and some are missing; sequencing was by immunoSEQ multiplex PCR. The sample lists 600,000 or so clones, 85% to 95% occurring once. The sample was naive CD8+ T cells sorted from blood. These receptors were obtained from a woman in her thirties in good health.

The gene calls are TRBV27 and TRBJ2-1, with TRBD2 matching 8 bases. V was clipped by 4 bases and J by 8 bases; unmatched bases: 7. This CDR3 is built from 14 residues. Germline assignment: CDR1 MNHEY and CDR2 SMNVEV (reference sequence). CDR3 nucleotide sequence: TGTGCCAGCAGTTCATTAGCGGGACGGGATGAGCAGTTCTTC. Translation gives CASSSLAGRDEQFF.

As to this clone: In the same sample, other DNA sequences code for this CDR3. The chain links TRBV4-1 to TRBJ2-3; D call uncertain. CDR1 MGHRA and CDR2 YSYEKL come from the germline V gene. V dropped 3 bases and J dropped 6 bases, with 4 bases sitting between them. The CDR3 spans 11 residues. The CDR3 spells CASSQGDTQYF. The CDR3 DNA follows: TGCGCCAGCAGCCAGGGGGATACGCAGTATTTT.

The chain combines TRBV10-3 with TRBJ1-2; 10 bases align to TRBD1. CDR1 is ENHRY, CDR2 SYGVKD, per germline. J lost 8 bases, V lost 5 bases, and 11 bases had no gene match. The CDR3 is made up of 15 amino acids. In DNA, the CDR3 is TGTGCCATCAGTTCCGAAGACAGGGGGCTTAAGGGCTACACCTTC. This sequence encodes CAISSEDRGLKGYTF.

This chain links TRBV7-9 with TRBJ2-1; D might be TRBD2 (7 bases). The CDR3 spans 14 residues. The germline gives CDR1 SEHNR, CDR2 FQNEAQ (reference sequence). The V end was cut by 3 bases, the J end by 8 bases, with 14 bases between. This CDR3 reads CASSFHTGRDEQFF. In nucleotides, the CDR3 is TGTGCCAGCAGCTTCCACACAGGGAGGGATGAGCAGTTCTTC. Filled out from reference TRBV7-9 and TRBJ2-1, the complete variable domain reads DTGVSQNPRHKITKRGQNVTFRCDPISEHNRLYWYRQTLGQGPEFLTYFQNEAQLEKSRLLSDRFSAERPKGSFSTLEIQRTEQGDSAMYLCASSFHTGRDEQFFGPGTRLTVL.

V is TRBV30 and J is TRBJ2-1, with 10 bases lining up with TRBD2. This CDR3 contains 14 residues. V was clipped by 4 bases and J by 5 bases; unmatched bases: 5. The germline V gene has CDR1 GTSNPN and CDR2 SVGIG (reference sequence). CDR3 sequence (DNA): TGTGCCTGGAATATAGCGGGAGGCCACAATGAGCAGTTCTTC. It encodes CAWNIAGGHNEQFF.

CDR3 coding DNA: TGTGCCTGGAGTCGGGGACAGGGGGCCTCTGAAGCTTTCTTT. Encoded protein: CAWSRGQGASEAFF. The chain couples TRBV30 to TRBJ1-1, with TRBD1 matching 12 bases. V gave up 2 bases and J gave up 6 bases; unmatched junction bases: 4. This CDR3 region has 14 residues. Germline V gives CDR1 GTSNPN, CDR2 SVGIG (reference sequence).

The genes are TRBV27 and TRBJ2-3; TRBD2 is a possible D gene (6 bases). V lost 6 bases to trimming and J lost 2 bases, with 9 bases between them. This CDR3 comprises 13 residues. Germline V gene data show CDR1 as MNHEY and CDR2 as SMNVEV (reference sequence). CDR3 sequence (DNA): TGTGCCAGCAGACGGGACTTCACAGATACGCAGTATTTT. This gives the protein CASRRDFTDTQYF.

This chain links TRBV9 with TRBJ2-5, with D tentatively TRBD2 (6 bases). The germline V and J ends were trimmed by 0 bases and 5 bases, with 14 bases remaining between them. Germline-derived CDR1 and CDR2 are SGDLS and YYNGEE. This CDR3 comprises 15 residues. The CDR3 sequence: CASSVDGREAETQYF. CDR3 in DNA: TGTGCCAGCAGCGTAGATGGCAGGGAGGCGGAGACCCAGTACTTC.

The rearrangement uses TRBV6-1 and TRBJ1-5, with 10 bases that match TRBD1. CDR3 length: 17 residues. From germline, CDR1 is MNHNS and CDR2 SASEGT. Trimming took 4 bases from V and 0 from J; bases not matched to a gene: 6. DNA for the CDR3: TGTGCCAGCAGTGTGGACAGGGGGATATATAGCAATCAGCCCCAGCATTTT. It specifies CASSVDRGIYSNQPQHF.

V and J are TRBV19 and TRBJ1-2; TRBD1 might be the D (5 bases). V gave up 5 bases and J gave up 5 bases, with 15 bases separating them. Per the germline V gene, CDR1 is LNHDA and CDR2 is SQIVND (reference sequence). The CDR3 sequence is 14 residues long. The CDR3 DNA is TGTGCCAGTAGTTGGGCGTGGGGCGATTATGGCTACACCTTC. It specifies CASSWAWGDYGYTF.

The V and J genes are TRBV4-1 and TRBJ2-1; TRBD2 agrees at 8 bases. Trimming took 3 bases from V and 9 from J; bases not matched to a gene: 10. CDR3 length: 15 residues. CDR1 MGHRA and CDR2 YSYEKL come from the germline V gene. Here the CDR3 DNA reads TGCGCCAGCAGCCAGGGACTAGTTAGTCTTTCTGAGCAGTTCTTC. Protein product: CASSQGLVSLSEQFF.

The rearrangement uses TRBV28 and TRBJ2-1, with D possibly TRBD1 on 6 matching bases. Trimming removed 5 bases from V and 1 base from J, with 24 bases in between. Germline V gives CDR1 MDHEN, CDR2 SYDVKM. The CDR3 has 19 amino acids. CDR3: CASSLPSNFDRFSYNEQFF. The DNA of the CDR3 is TGTGCCAGCAGTCTACCCTCAAATTTCGACAGGTTTTCCTACAATGAGCAGTTCTTC.

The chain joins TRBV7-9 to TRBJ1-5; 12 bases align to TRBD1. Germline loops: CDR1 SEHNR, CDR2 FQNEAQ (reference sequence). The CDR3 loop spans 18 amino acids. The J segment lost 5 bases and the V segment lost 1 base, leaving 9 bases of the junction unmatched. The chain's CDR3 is CASSLVGQGAPLDQPQHF. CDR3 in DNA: TGTGCCAGCAGCTTAGTGGGACAGGGGGCTCCCCTGGATCAGCCCCAGCATTTT.

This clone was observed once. For the CDR3, the DNA is TGTGCCACCAGCAGAGCTAGAGGTCCTGTCCACGAGCAGTACTTC. It specifies CATSRARGPVHEQYF. The gene calls are TRBV15 and TRBJ2-7; D unclear. V dropped 1 base and J dropped 5 bases, with 15 bases sitting between them. The CDR3 runs to 15 residues. The germline CDR1 and CDR2 sequences are LNHNV and YYDKDF (reference sequence).

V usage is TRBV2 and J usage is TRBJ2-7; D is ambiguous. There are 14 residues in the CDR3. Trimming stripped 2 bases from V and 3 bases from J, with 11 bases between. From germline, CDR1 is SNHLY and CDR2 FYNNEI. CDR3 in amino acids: CASSEWDTDYEQYF. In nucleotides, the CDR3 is TGTGCCAGCAGTGAATGGGATACTGACTACGAGCAGTACTTC. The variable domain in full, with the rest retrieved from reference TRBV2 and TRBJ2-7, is EPEVTQTPSHQVTQMGQEVILRCVPISNHLYFYWYRQILGQKVEFLVSFYNNEISEKSEIFDDQFSVERPDGSNFTLKIRSTKLEDSAMYFCASSEWDTDYEQYFGPGTRLTVT.

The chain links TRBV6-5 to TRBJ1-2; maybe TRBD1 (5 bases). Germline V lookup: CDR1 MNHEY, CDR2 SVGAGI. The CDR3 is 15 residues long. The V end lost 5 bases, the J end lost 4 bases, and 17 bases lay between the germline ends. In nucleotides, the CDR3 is TGTGCCAGCAGTCCTAGAGGGGCAGGGCGCTATGGCTACACCTTC. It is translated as CASSPRGAGRYGYTF.

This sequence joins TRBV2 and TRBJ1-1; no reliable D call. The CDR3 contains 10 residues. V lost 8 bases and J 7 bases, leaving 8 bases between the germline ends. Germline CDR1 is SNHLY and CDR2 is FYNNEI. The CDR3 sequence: CASFVIEAFF. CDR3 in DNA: TGTGCCAGCTTCGTCATTGAAGCTTTCTTT.

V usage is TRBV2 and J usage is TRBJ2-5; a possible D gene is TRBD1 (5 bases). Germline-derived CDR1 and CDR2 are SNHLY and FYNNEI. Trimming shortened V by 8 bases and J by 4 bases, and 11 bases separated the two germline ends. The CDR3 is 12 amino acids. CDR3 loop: CASEKDIETQYF. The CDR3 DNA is TGTGCCAGCGAAAAGGACATAGAGACCCAGTACTTC.